The TCR beta chain under discussion was sequenced for a study of blood T cell repertoires in COVID-19. Study background: Acute and convalescent COVID-19 samples came from the United States, Italy and Spain.

Across 24 US areas, participants ranged in age from about 18 to 90 years. Original processing methods: Reference gene primer amplification gave nucleated cell count estimates. Measured with immunoSEQ multiplex PCR; TCRdb has only the in-frame clones, and not every one. From that table come the V and J calls and clone size; the DNA was used to work out D and trimming. The sample lists 200,000 to 250,000 clones; about nine tenths were seen once. CDR3 length equals 11 residues. CDR1 is SGHNT, CDR2 YYREEE, per germline (reference sequence). Trimming took off 2 bases at V and 4 bases at J, with 3 bases between the two ends.

This receptor was taken from a woman aged 40 to 49 with acute COVID-19. The sample taken for sequencing was PBMCs or T cells enriched from blood (not recorded which). V and J are TRBV5-4 and TRBJ2-5, with D unresolved. The CDR3 DNA follows: TGTGCCAGCAGCTTCGGAGAGACCCAGTACTTC. Translating gives CASSFGETQYF.